A selection of T cell receptor beta chains follows, all from one sample in a study of response to subunit inactivated influenza vaccine. TCRdb re-analysed the RT-PCR reads in MiXCR, keeping a single row per CDR3 protein. The sample contains about 520,000 distinct CDR3 sequences, 6% to 9% of which appear only once. The sample consisted of PBMCs from blood, taken less than 25 months after vaccination. These receptors were collected from a man aged 50-75 years who received an inactivated influenza vaccine. Both conserved end residues are part of each CDR3. D genes are given only for firm matches. The size field is filled for only some rows; it gives once, few, many or a size class.

v_call	clone_size	j_call	d_call	cdr3_aa	cdr3_nt
TRBV20-1	many	TRBJ2-3	TRBD2	CSATPTSGTTDTQYF	TGCAGTGCAACCCCGACTAGCGGGACCACAGATACGCAGTATTTT
TRBV4-3	few	TRBJ2-2	-	CASSQGPVKGSGELFF	TGCGCCAGCAGCCAAGGCCCGGTCAAGGGCAGCGGGGAGCTGTTTTTT
TRBV12-3/TRBV12-4	many	TRBJ1-1	TRBD1	CASSLRTGGNTEAFF	TGTGCCAGCAGTTTAAGGACAGGAGGGAACACTGAAGCTTTCTTT
TRBV4-1	few	TRBJ2-1	TRBD2	CASSQTSGRSSYNEQFF	TGCGCCAGCAGCCAAACTAGCGGGAGGAGCTCCTACAATGAGCAGTTCTTC
TRBV5-1	-	TRBJ1-6	-	CASSLDRNSYNSPLHF	TGCGCCAGCAGCCTCGACAGGAACTCCTATAATTCACCCCTCCACTTT
TRBV2	few	TRBJ2-5	-	CASSGPEGGETQYF	TGTGCCAGCAGTGGCCCGGAGGGTGGAGAGACCCAGTACTTC
TRBV24-1	few	TRBJ2-2	-	CATSEHGPGELFF	TGTGCCACCAGTGAGCATGGGCCCGGGGAGCTGTTTTTT
TRBV29-1	few	TRBJ2-3	-	CSVDQGLSTDTQYF	TGCAGCGTTGACCAGGGGCTTAGCACAGATACGCAGTATTTT
TRBV7-9	few	TRBJ1-2	-	CASSLAQASYGYTF	TGTGCCAGCAGCTTAGCGCAGGCCAGCTATGGCTACACCTTC
TRBV15	many	TRBJ1-1	-	CATSGGGETVDEAFF	TGTGCCACCAGCGGAGGTGGGGAGACAGTAGATGAAGCTTTCTTT
TRBV12-3/TRBV12-4	-	TRBJ1-5	-	CASSLSLNQPQHF	TGTGCCAGCAGTTTGTCACTTAATCAGCCCCAGCATTTT
TRBV7-2	-	TRBJ2-1	-	CASSLTASTYNEQFF	TGTGCCAGCAGCTTGACTGCTTCAACCTACAATGAGCAGTTCTTC
TRBV3-1	-	TRBJ2-1	-	CASSPLGGSGNFNEQFF	TGTGCCAGCAGCCCGCTAGGGGGTAGCGGTAATTTCAATGAGCAGTTCTTC
TRBV12-3/TRBV12-4	-	TRBJ2-7	-	CASGGWSSYEQYF	TGTGCCAGCGGGGGCTGGAGCTCCTACGAGCAGTACTTC
TRBV10-3	few	TRBJ1-5	-	CAISESPNQVSRF	TGTGCCATCAGTGAATCCCCAAATCAGGTATCGCGTTTT
TRBV29-1	-	TRBJ2-1	-	CSVGRSAAENEQFF	TGCAGCGTTGGCCGGTCGGCAGCGGAAAATGAGCAGTTCTTC
TRBV7-9	-	TRBJ1-2	-	CASSLASGPLTF	TGTGCCAGCAGCTTAGCGTCAGGTCCTTTGACCTTC
TRBV29-1	few	TRBJ1-1	-	CSVEGRIEAFF	TGCAGCGTTGAAGGGCGGATAGAGGCTTTCTTT
TRBV28	-	TRBJ2-3	-	CASVEENASTDTQYF	TGTGCCAGTGTCGAGGAGAACGCCAGCACAGATACGCAGTATTTT
TRBV27	few	TRBJ2-1	-	CASSEGSPGYNEQFF	TGTGCCAGCAGCGAGGGGTCCCCAGGGTACAATGAGCAGTTCTTC
TRBV3-1	few	TRBJ1-2	TRBD1	CASSPSPGTGTGYTF	TGTGCCAGCAGCCCGAGTCCCGGGACAGGTACCGGCTACACCTTC
TRBV7-8	-	TRBJ1-3	-	CASSLGGGPGNTIYF	TGTGCCAGCAGCTTAGGGGGAGGACCTGGAAACACCATATATTTT
TRBV4-1	-	TRBJ2-2	-	CASSQQRNTGELFF	TGCGCCAGCAGCCAACAGCGTAACACCGGGGAGCTGTTTTTT
TRBV28	many	TRBJ1-6	-	CASSLTGSPLHF	TGTGCCAGCAGTTTAACAGGTTCACCCCTCCACTTT
TRBV29-1	few	TRBJ2-2	-	CSAARGTGELFF	TGCAGCGCAGCGCGCGGCACCGGGGAGCTGTTTTTT
TRBV12-3/TRBV12-4	many	TRBJ2-6	-	CASTFPLTVGANVLTF	TGTGCCAGCACCTTTCCCCTGACGGTTGGGGCCAACGTCCTGACTTTC
TRBV6-2/TRBV6-3	many	TRBJ2-1	-	CASSAPSPGVAYNEQFF	TGTGCCAGCAGTGCCCCCTCCCCGGGAGTGGCCTACAATGAGCAGTTCTTC
TRBV4-3	-	TRBJ1-1	-	CASSQDTQGATEAFF	TGCGCCAGCAGCCAAGATACCCAGGGAGCCACTGAAGCTTTCTTT
TRBV12-3/TRBV12-4	few	TRBJ2-2	-	CASNSRIRGTGELFF	TGTGCCAGCAACAGTAGGATCCGGGGCACCGGGGAGCTGTTTTTT
TRBV27	-	TRBJ2-7	-	CASRKTGNYEQYF	TGTGCCAGCAGGAAGACTGGAAACTACGAGCAGTACTTC
TRBV10-2	-	TRBJ1-5	-	CASSEVGSSNQPQHF	TGCGCCAGCAGTGAGGTGGGTTCGAGCAATCAGCCCCAGCATTTT
TRBV20-1	few	TRBJ2-5	TRBD2	CSARESTSVQETQYF	TGCAGTGCTAGAGAGTCGACTAGCGTACAAGAGACCCAGTACTTC
TRBV5-5	many	TRBJ2-4	-	CASSFQVAKNIQYF	TGTGCCAGCAGTTTTCAGGTAGCCAAAAACATTCAGTACTTC
TRBV28	-	TRBJ1-1	TRBD1	CASSSTGMNTEAFF	TGTGCCAGCAGTTCGACAGGGATGAACACTGAAGCTTTCTTT
TRBV3-1	-	TRBJ2-2	-	CASSAHGGELFF	TGTGCCAGCAGCGCCCACGGCGGGGAGCTGTTTTTT
TRBV5-1	-	TRBJ1-4	-	CASSLAFDQANEKLFF	TGCGCCAGCAGCTTGGCTTTCGATCAGGCTAATGAAAAACTGTTTTTT
TRBV6-2/TRBV6-3	-	TRBJ2-5	-	CASSYSRLDSPRETQYF	TGTGCCAGCAGTTACTCCCGCCTGGACAGCCCAAGGGAGACCCAGTACTTC
TRBV20-1	-	TRBJ1-4	-	CSARVRTRDWKLFF	TGCAGTGCTAGAGTGAGGACCCGGGATTGGAAACTGTTTTTT
TRBV20-1	few	TRBJ2-3	TRBD1	CSASPGQGFSDTQYF	TGCAGTGCTAGCCCAGGACAGGGGTTTTCAGATACGCAGTATTTT
TRBV11-2	-	TRBJ2-1	TRBD2	CASSLNGGASSYNEQFF	TGTGCCAGCAGCTTAAACGGGGGGGCGAGCTCCTACAATGAGCAGTTCTTC
TRBV20-1	few	TRBJ2-1	-	CSAHTRSYNEQFF	TGCAGTGCTCACACGCGGTCCTACAATGAGCAGTTCTTC